Listed below are T cell receptor beta chains from one sample, sequenced in a study of Ad26.COV2.S vaccination and SARS-CoV-2 variants. Clones were read by immunoSEQ multiplex PCR, and TCRdb kept only the in-frame ones, dropping some. The sample lists about 410,000 clones, about 88% occurring once. The sample here was peripheral blood, taken in a trial of Ad26.COV2.S vaccine versus placebo. Receptors originate from a person aged 18-60 years who received the Ad26.COV2.S COVID-19 vaccine or a placebo. The CDR3 runs from the conserved cysteine through the conserved F or W. A D gene is named only where the DNA matches it firmly. Rows give clone size only sometimes, using once, few, many, or a class for an expanded clone.

TRBJ2-4 once TRBV19 TRBD2 CASSPGLLAGDTNIQYF TGTGCCAGCAGTCCCGGGCTGCTAGCGGGGGACACAAACATTCAGTACTTC
TRBJ2-7 - TRBV9 - CASSPPKGDPPYEQYF TGTGCCAGCAGCCCCCCAAAGGGAGACCCTCCCTACGAGCAGTACTTC
TRBJ1-6 - TRBV6-1 - CASSEGHGHNSPLHF TGTGCCAGCAGTGAGGGACACGGACATAATTCACCCCTCCACTTT
TRBJ2-5 - TRBV29-1 - CSVEEPWDLQETQYF TGCAGCGTTGAAGAGCCCTGGGACTTACAAGAGACCCAGTACTTC
TRBJ1-1 once TRBV9 - CASSVASRPNTEAFF TGTGCCAGCAGCGTAGCTTCCAGGCCGAACACTGAAGCTTTCTTT
TRBJ1-3 - TRBV30 - CAWSKGGSGNTIYF TGTGCCTGGAGTAAGGGGGGATCTGGAAACACCATATATTTT
TRBJ1-1 - TRBV5-1 TRBD1 CASSSQGGLNTEAFF TGCGCCAGCAGCTCACAGGGGGGATTGAACACTGAAGCTTTCTTT
TRBJ2-5 - TRBV7-9 TRBD2 CASSLAGGKVETQYF TGTGCCAGCAGCTTAGCGGGAGGGAAAGTGGAGACCCAGTACTTC
TRBJ2-3 - TRBV9 TRBD2 CASSTGLAGATDTQYF TGTGCCAGCAGCACGGGACTAGCGGGAGCCACAGATACGCAGTATTTT
TRBJ2-1 - TRBV7-2 TRBD2 CASSLSSGSYNEQFF TGTGCCAGCAGCTTATCTAGCGGGAGTTACAATGAGCAGTTCTTC
TRBJ2-5 - TRBV7-3 - CASAQDRDSETQYF TGTGCCAGCGCCCAGGACAGAGATTCAGAGACCCAGTACTTC
TRBJ2-3 once TRBV9 - CASSVAIAGPQVTQYF TGTGCCAGCAGCGTAGCCATAGCAGGGCCGCAGGTTACGCAGTATTTT